These T cell receptor beta chains were read from a single sample in a study of beta chain features in type 1 diabetes. Measured with immunoSEQ multiplex PCR; TCRdb has only the in-frame clones, and not every one. The data show some 700,000 clones, about an eighth seen once. Source material: naive CD4+ T cells from blood. The origin of the receptors is a man aged 18 to 29 with type 1 diabetes. Both conserved end residues are trimmed from each CDR3. Fields, in order: V gene, J gene, CDR3 protein.

>TRBV30|TRBJ1-2
AWMGGPPGQGYGYT
>TRBV23-1|TRBJ2-4
ASMPRCEGCIQY
>TRBV5-1|TRBJ1-2
ASSSGTGADYGYT
>TRBV29-1|TRBJ1-2
SVARQGEYGYT
>TRBV7-7|TRBJ2-5
ASSLGSNQRETQY
>TRBV18|TRBJ2-5
ASSPGLTSGLETQY
>TRBV6-5|TRBJ1-6
ASSYTGQQDSPLH
>TRBV9|TRBJ2-1
ASSVAGHLYNEQF
>TRBV27|TRBJ2-7
ASSLLRDSYYEQY
>TRBV4-2|TRBJ1-1
ASSHPDSWNTEAF
>TRBV27|TRBJ2-1
ASSIRLIGGSTLPMNEQF
>TRBV5-1|TRBJ1-1
ASSLLVNTEAF
>TRBV29-1|TRBJ1-5
SVEDVGQPQH